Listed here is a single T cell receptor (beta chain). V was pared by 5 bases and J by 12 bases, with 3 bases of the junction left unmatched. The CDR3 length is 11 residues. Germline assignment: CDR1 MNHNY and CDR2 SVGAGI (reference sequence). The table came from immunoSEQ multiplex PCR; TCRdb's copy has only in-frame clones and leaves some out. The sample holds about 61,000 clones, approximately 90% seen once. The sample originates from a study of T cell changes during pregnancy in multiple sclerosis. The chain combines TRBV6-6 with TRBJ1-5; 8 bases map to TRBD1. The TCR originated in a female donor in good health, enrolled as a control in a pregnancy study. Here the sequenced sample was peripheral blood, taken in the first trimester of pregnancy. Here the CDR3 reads CASSTDRGQHF. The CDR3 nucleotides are TGTGCCAGCAGTACTGACAGGGGCCAGCATTTT.